The 14 T cell receptor beta chains presented below share a single source sample, sequenced in a study of T-cell memory formation after mild COVID-19. Each CDR3 protein gets one entry after TCRdb re-called the 5' RACE reads with MiXCR. Of 400,000 to 500,000 distinct CDR3 sequences listed, 20% are singletons. Material for sequencing was PBMCs or a T cell subset sorted from them (not recorded which). The receptor source for this set is an adult woman who had mild COVID-19 (a few samples of this study predate the infection). Cell type and time point are not known.

The table lists this clonotype with a few counts. The chain couples TRBV2 to TRBJ2-7; 11 nucleotides line up with TRBD1. V shed 6 bases, J shed 6 bases, and the junction held 4 bases outside the gene matches. The CDR3 consists of 13 residues. Germline CDR1 is SNHLY and CDR2 is FYNNEI. CDR3 in DNA: TGTGCCAGCAGCGAGGGGACAGGGGGCGAGCAGTACTTC. It is translated as CASSEGTGGEQYF.

This clonotype was recorded a few times. The chain has TRBV7-8 and TRBJ1-5, with D possibly TRBD1 on 6 matching bases. Trimming took off 7 bases at V and 7 bases at J, with 11 bases between the two ends. CDR1 and CDR2 from the germline V gene are SGHVS and FQNEAQ. The length of the CDR3 is 12 residues. DNA of the CDR3: TGTGCCAGCACCAAAGGGGGGCAGCCCCAGCATTTT. Translation gives CASTKGGQPQHF.

This clonotype was counted many times. CDR3 coding DNA: TGCAGTGCTGAGGACCTATCTAATTCCTACGAGCAGTACTTC. Its protein product is CSAEDLSNSYEQYF. The J gene is TRBJ2-7, the V gene TRBV20-1; D call uncertain. V lost 5 bases, J lost 1 base, and 15 bases lay in between. CDR1 is DFQATT, CDR2 SNEGSKA, per germline (reference sequence). The CDR3 is made up of 14 amino acids.

In its sample, this clonotype was seen many times. The V gene is TRBV6-5, the J gene TRBJ2-7; either TRBD1 or TRBD2 may fit D (6 bases each). CDR3 size: 16 residues. V was clipped by 8 bases and J by 6 bases, with 26 bases between them. Per germline, CDR1 MNHEY and CDR2 SVGAGI. Here the CDR3 DNA reads TGTGCCAGCGGGCCTACCTCGGGGGCCCTGATCCGCGAGCAGTACTTC. Encoded protein: CASGPTSGALIREQYF.

The chain carries TRBV6-5 and TRBJ1-4; tentative D call: TRBD1 (5 bases). The CDR3 has 14 amino acids. Trimming took off 5 bases at V and 5 bases at J, with 12 bases between the two ends. Germline V gene lookup returns CDR1 MNHEY and CDR2 SVGAGI. CDR3 sequence reads: CASSRTQGNEKLFF. CDR3 coding DNA: TGTGCCAGCAGTCGGACCCAGGGAAATGAAAAACTGTTTTTT.

This chain joins TRBV5-3 and TRBJ1-2, with unresolved D. TRBV5-3 is recorded as an ORF, its role being uncertain. Between the trimmed V and J ends, which lost 3 bases and 8 bases, there was a span of 8 bases. This CDR3 region has 11 residues. CDR3 bases: TGTGCCAGAAGCTCCGGGAGCGGCTACACCTTC. It encodes CARSSGSGYTF.

This clonotype was detected only a few times. The chain links TRBV20-1 to TRBJ2-7; 8 positions agree with TRBD2. Germline trimming cut 2 bases from V and 1 base from J; bases unmatched to any gene: 7. This CDR3 is 15 amino acids long. CDR1 is DFQATT and CDR2 is SNEGSKA in the germline V gene (reference sequence). This chain's CDR3 is CSARRLSGGSYEQYF. DNA of the CDR3: TGCAGTGCTAGAAGGCTGAGCGGGGGTTCCTACGAGCAGTACTTC.

The gene calls are TRBV5-1 and TRBJ2-6; D unclear. The CDR3 has 14 amino acids. Trimming removed 6 bases at V and 0 bases at J, with 7 bases between. The V gene's germline CDR1 is SGHRS and CDR2 YFSETQ. CDR3 residues: CASTWTSGANVLTF. The CDR3 DNA sequence: TGCGCCAGCACCTGGACCTCTGGGGCCAACGTCCTGACTTTC.

The V and J genes are TRBV9 and TRBJ2-2; TRBD2 aligns across 9 bases. The V and J ends lost 4 bases and 4 bases, in that order; junction bases with no gene match: 20. CDR3 size: 20 residues. Germline CDR1 reads SGDLS; CDR2 reads YYNGEE. CDR3 loop: CASSPKTSQWVSGSTGELFF. The CDR3 DNA sequence: TGTGCCAGCAGCCCGAAGACATCCCAGTGGGTTAGCGGGAGCACCGGGGAGCTGTTTTTT.

This chain links TRBV20-1 with TRBJ2-5, with D hard to call. The V gene's germline CDR1 is DFQATT and CDR2 SNEGSKA (reference sequence). This CDR3 comprises 11 residues. V was clipped by 4 bases and J by 5 bases, with 8 bases between them. CDR3: CSATIGETQYF. The DNA for the CDR3 is TGCAGTGCTACGATTGGCGAGACCCAGTACTTC.

The CDR3 DNA reads as TGCAGCGTCCCCGCGGGACAGGGGGCTCCTAACTATGGCTACACCTTC. The encoded protein is CSVPAGQGAPNYGYTF. The V and J genes are TRBV29-1 and TRBJ1-2; 12 bases are a match to TRBD1. With 6 bases clipped from V and 0 bases from J, the junction kept 8 bases outside the gene matches. The length of the CDR3 is 16 residues. Germline-derived CDR1 and CDR2 are SQVTM and ANQGSEA.

This rearrangement joins TRBV16 to TRBJ2-7; 9 bases map to TRBD1. CDR1 is KGHSY and CDR2 is FQNENV in the germline V gene. J was trimmed by 4 bases and V by 6 bases; bases with no gene match: 10. This CDR3 is built from 15 residues. CDR3 residues: CASSHTGGTRYEQYF. The CDR3 DNA reads as TGTGCCAGCAGTCATACAGGGGGCACAAGGTACGAGCAGTACTTC.

This clonotype came up many times. The chain combines TRBV24-1 with TRBJ2-1; a weak D match, TRBD1 (6 bases). V dropped 6 bases and J dropped 5 bases, with 7 bases sitting between them. Germline V lookup: CDR1 KGHDR, CDR2 SFDVKD. The CDR3 contains 12 residues. The CDR3 protein is CATSYRDNEQFF. The CDR3 DNA follows: TGTGCCACCAGTTACAGGGACAATGAGCAGTTCTTC.

Many counts were recorded for this clonotype. The rearrangement uses TRBV6-2 or TRBV6-3 and TRBJ2-5; 7 positions agree with TRBD1. Germline V lookup: CDR1 MNHEY, CDR2 SVGEGT. With V trimmed by 7 bases and J by 6 bases, 11 bases remained unmatched. The CDR3 totals 14 residues. CDR3 DNA sequence: TGTGCCAGCACCATATCGACAGGGAGAAAGACCCAGTACTTC. Translated, it gives CASTISTGRKTQYF.